This TCR beta chain was retrieved from a study of OX40 agonist ivuxolimab in advanced cancers. Study overall: Partial responses were seen in three patients, one with hepatocellular carcinoma and two with cutaneous melanoma.

CDR3 length equals 13 residues. V dropped 5 bases and J dropped 1 base, with 6 bases sitting between them. CDR1 is LNHNV and CDR2 is YYDKDF in the germline V gene (reference sequence). Assay: immunoSEQ multiplex PCR; the TCRdb copy retains only in-frame clones and omits some. The sample lists roughly 64,000 clones, 75% to 95% occurring once. The TCR was taken from an adult with an advanced solid tumor such as melanoma, head and neck, liver or kidney cancer. V gene TRBV15 combines with J gene TRBJ1-3; no firm D call. The starting material was CD4+ or CD8+ T cells sorted from blood, obtained in a trial of the OX40 agonist ivuxolimab. The CDR3 region has the DNA TGTGCCACCAGCGGGGAGTCTGGAAACACCATATATTTT. It translates to CATSGESGNTIYF.